Listed here are 30 T cell receptor beta chains from one sample, sequenced in a study of breast tumors, draining lymph nodes, adjacent tissues. Breast cancer patients provided tissue from their axillary draining lymph nodes. TCRdb reanalysed the multiplex PCR reads using MiXCR and keeps one entry per CDR3 protein. The repertoire holds around 230,000 distinct CDR3 sequences, with under 35% as singletons. Sequences were obtained from axillary lymph node tissue. The receptors were sampled from a female donor with breast cancer. Some clones in this sample may be carry-over from other donors' samples.

This clonotype has ten or more counts. V gene TRBV19 combines with J gene TRBJ1-2; 8 nucleotides align to TRBD1. The CDR3 extends over 12 amino acids. V shed 5 bases, J shed 8 bases, and the junction held 4 bases outside the gene matches. CDR1 and CDR2 (germline): LNHDA, SQIVND (reference sequence). The CDR3 sequence is CASSSDRGGYTF. Here the CDR3 DNA reads TGTGCCAGTAGTTCCGACAGGGGAGGCTACACCTTC. The full variable domain, its missing parts supplied by reference TRBV19 and TRBJ1-2, is DGGITQSPKYLFRKEGQNVTLSCEQNLNHDAMYWYRQDPGQGLRLIYYSQIVNDFQKGDIAEGYSVSREKKESFPLTVTSAQKNPTAFYLCASSSDRGGYTFGSGTRLTVV.

This clonotype was counted many times. The V and J genes are TRBV29-1 and TRBJ2-7; D is uncertain. Per the germline V gene, CDR1 is SQVTM and CDR2 is ANQGSEA. V lost 0 bases, J lost 5 bases, and 14 bases lay in between. This CDR3 contains 14 residues. The CDR3 loop is CSVEDLSLRDEQYF. In nucleotides, the CDR3 is TGCAGCGTTGAAGATCTTAGTCTACGCGACGAGCAGTACTTC.

This clonotype was recorded at least ten times. The J gene is TRBJ2-5, the V gene TRBV20-1, with no clear D. V lost 1 base and J lost 3, with 21 bases in between. Germline V gives CDR1 DFQATT, CDR2 SNEGSKA (reference sequence). This CDR3 has 17 residues. The CDR3 DNA reads as TGCAGTGCTAGAGGAGACATCTCGAACCCCACCGAAGAGACCCAGTACTTC. Its protein is CSARGDISNPTEETQYF.

This clonotype was seen many times. The chain combines TRBV19 with TRBJ2-2; 11 positions match TRBD1. The V and J ends lost 4 bases and 4 bases, in that order; junction bases with no gene match: 5. The CDR3 runs 16 residues. Per the germline V gene, CDR1 is LNHDA and CDR2 is SQIVND (reference sequence). CDR3 loop: CASSTRTGGITGELFF. The CDR3 DNA is TGTGCCAGTAGTACTAGGACAGGGGGCATCACCGGGGAGCTGTTTTTT.

The table lists this clonotype with a few counts. A much larger clonotype is one base distant, so this may be a read error. The chain employs TRBV6-7 and TRBJ1-6; the D gene is possibly TRBD1 (5 bases). TRBV6-7 counts as an open reading frame of uncertain function. The CDR3 spans 15 residues. Trimming left V 5 bases short and J 3 bases short, with 11 bases between. The CDR3 loop is CASSRGQGYNSPLHF. CDR3 sequence (DNA): TGTGCCAGCAGTCGGGGTCAGGGCTATAATTCACCCCTCCACTTT.

The table lists this clonotype with a few counts. The chain recombines TRBV7-3 with TRBJ1-1; D remains unclear. Germline CDR1 is SGHTA and CDR2 is FQGTGA. The V and J ends lost 5 bases and 1 base respectively, with 5 bases between them. The CDR3 has 12 amino acids. CDR3 amino acids: CASSLKNTEAFF. The CDR3 region has the DNA TGTGCCAGCAGCCTCAAGAACACTGAAGCTTTCTTT.

This chain connects TRBV20-1 to TRBJ2-5; 8 nucleotides agree with TRBD2. This CDR3 comprises 15 residues. Germline V CDR1 and CDR2: DFQATT, SNEGSKA (reference sequence). The V segment lost 1 base and the J segment 3 bases; nucleotides outside the gene matches: 7. The CDR3: CSARGQGGRKETQYF. The CDR3 DNA reads TGCAGTGCTAGAGGCCAGGGCGGGAGGAAAGAGACCCAGTACTTC.

The chain is built from TRBV27 and TRBJ2-1, with D possibly being TRBD1 (6 bases). V lost 8 bases, J lost 6 bases, and 14 bases lay in between. The CDR3 loop spans 13 amino acids. The germline V gene has CDR1 MNHEY and CDR2 SMNVEV (reference sequence). The CDR3 loop reads CASAYTRGNEQFF. In DNA, the CDR3 is TGTGCCAGCGCGTATACCAGGGGCAATGAGCAGTTCTTC.

In its sample, this clonotype was seen many times. The junction differs from germline at one of its ends, possibly a read error. J is TRBJ2-3 and V is TRBV5-1; D possibly matches TRBD1 or TRBD2 (5 bases each). This CDR3 comprises 19 residues. The V gene's germline CDR1 is SGHRS and CDR2 YFSETQ. CDR3 residues: CASSKASAMGESSTDTQYF. The CDR3 nucleotides read TGTGCCAGCAGCAAAGCCTCAGCCATGGGGGAATCAAGCACAGATACGCAGTATTTT. The full variable domain, rest sourced from reference TRBV5-1 and TRBJ2-3, is KAGVTQTPRYLIKTRGQQVTLSCSPISGHRSVSWYQQTPGQGLQFLFEYFSETQRNKGNFPGRFSGRQFSNSRSEMNVSTLELGDSALYLCASSKASAMGESSTDTQYFGPGTRLTVL.

This clonotype came up a few times. The chain recombines TRBV11-3 with TRBJ2-7, with D tentatively TRBD1 or TRBD2 (6 bases each). V gave up 5 bases and J gave up 2 bases, with 16 bases separating them. The CDR3 is made up of 15 amino acids. Germline V gene lookup returns CDR1 SGHNT and CDR2 YENEEA. The CDR3 region is CASSRGPSAPYEQYF. The CDR3 DNA reads as TGTGCCAGCAGCCGGGGGCCTAGCGCACCCTACGAGCAGTACTTC.

This clonotype was detected a few times. Being one base from a much bigger clone, this may be a read error. The V call is TRBV20-1, the J call TRBJ1-2; D remains ambiguous. CDR1 DFQATT and CDR2 SNEGSKA come from the germline V gene (reference sequence). The CDR3 consists of 14 residues. As DNA, the CDR3 is TGCAGTGCACTTCCTTATTCCTCCAACTCTGGCTACACCTTC. Protein sequence: CSALPYSSNSGYTF.

This clonotype occurred a few times. One end of the junction varies from germline; a read error may be responsible. The chain links TRBV5-1 to TRBJ2-5; either TRBD1 or TRBD2 may fit D (5 bases each). The CDR3 covers 14 residues. From germline, CDR1 is SGHRS and CDR2 YFSETQ. The CDR3 loop reads CASSWDGQKDTQYF. The CDR3 DNA reads TGCGCCAGCAGCTGGGACGGGCAGAAAGACACCCAGTACTTC.

With regard to this clonotype: With a much larger clone just one base away, this may be a read error. This chain joins TRBV29-1 and TRBJ2-7, with D possibly matching TRBD2 (5 bases). This CDR3 contains 14 residues. Germline V gene data show CDR1 as SQVTM and CDR2 as ANQGSEA. The CDR3 DNA reads TGCAGTGCTAGAGGTCCAGCGGCCTCCTACGAGCAGTACTTC. Translation gives CSARGPAASYEQYF.

This clonotype was recorded many times. The chain uses TRBV7-9 and TRBJ2-3; 13 bases fit TRBD2. Germline trimming cut 3 bases from V and 6 bases from J; bases unmatched to any gene: 12. The length of the CDR3 is 18 residues. CDR1 SEHNR and CDR2 FQNEAQ come from the germline V gene (reference sequence). As DNA, the CDR3 is TGTGCCAGCAGCTTCGTCTTCGGGACTAGCGGGATGCTCGATACGCAGTATTTT. This translates into CASSFVFGTSGMLDTQYF.

The CDR3 coding sequence is TGTGCCAGCAGTCAGGTCACTGAAGCTTTCTTT. It translates to CASSQVTEAFF. The V and J genes are TRBV6-6 and TRBJ1-1; no firm D call. Trimming pared 5 bases from V and 4 bases from J, leaving 5 bases between. This CDR3 has 11 amino acids. Germline CDR1 reads MNHNY; CDR2 reads SVGAGI (reference sequence).

Details on this clonotype: Given a much more abundant clone one base away, this may be a read error. V gene TRBV5-1 combines with J gene TRBJ2-5, with D tentatively TRBD2 (5 bases). This CDR3 spans 14 amino acids. Germline CDR1 SGHRS, CDR2 YFSETQ. DNA of the CDR3: TGCGCCAGCAGCTTGGTAGGGAGTGGGGAGACCCAGTGCTTC. Protein sequence: CASSLVGSGETQCF.

This clonotype was detected many times. The chain employs TRBV7-9 and TRBJ1-2, with D possibly matching TRBD1 (5 bases). The CDR3 is made up of 13 amino acids. V was shortened by 5 bases and J by 8 bases, with 15 bases between the two germline ends. The germline V gene encodes CDR1 SEHNR and CDR2 FQNEAQ (reference sequence). CDR3 residues: CASSPGDGFGYTF. The CDR3 DNA follows: TGTGCCAGCAGCCCGGGGGACGGGTTCGGCTACACCTTC.

CDR3 amino acids: CASSNTGRSYEQYF. CDR3 DNA: TGTGCCAGCAGCAACACAGGGCGATCCTACGAGCAGTACTTC. The genes are TRBV6-2 or TRBV6-3 and TRBJ2-7; D perhaps matches TRBD1 (6 bases). The CDR3 totals 14 residues. Germline CDR1 reads MNHEY; CDR2 reads SVGEGT. V was clipped by 6 bases and J by 1 base, with 13 bases between them.

V is TRBV5-1 and J is TRBJ1-6; D is unresolved. V was cut by 1 base and J by 13 bases, with 15 bases left in between. Germline values: CDR1 SGHRS, CDR2 YFSETQ. The CDR3 is made up of 14 amino acids. The CDR3, as DNA: TGCGCCAGCAGCTTGCGTGCGGGATTTTCCCCCCTCCACTTT. Its protein is CASSLRAGFSPLHF.

This clonotype has a count of ten or more. V and J are TRBV7-2 and TRBJ2-3; D not certain. V shed 3 bases and J shed 0 bases, with 10 bases lying between them. Germline V gene lookup returns CDR1 SGHTA and CDR2 FQGNSA. The CDR3 covers 15 residues. CDR3 region: CASSFVLLSTDTQYF. DNA for the CDR3: TGTGCCAGCAGCTTTGTATTATTGAGCACAGATACGCAGTATTTT. The full variable domain, completed using reference TRBV7-2 and TRBJ2-3, is GAGVSQSPSNKVTEKGKDVELRCDPISGHTALYWYRQSLGQGLEFLIYFQGNSAPDKSGLPSDRFSAERTGGSVSTLTIQRTQQEDSAVYLCASSFVLLSTDTQYFGPGTRLTVL.

J is TRBJ1-2 and V is TRBV19; D not resolved. Trimming pared 4 bases from V and 2 bases from J, leaving 11 bases between. The CDR3 length is 14 residues. CDR1 LNHDA and CDR2 SQIVND come from the germline V gene (reference sequence). This chain's CDR3 is CASSTTSGNYGYTF. The CDR3 DNA follows: TGTGCCAGTAGTACGACTAGCGGGAACTATGGCTACACCTTC.

This chain links TRBV6-5 with TRBJ2-4; 10 bases are shared with TRBD1. V dropped 6 bases and J dropped 0; count of bases not matched to a gene: 11. The V gene's germline CDR1 is MNHEY and CDR2 SVGAGI. The CDR3 is 18 residues long. The CDR3 nucleotides are TGTGCCAGCAGCTCGAGGGACAGGGGACAACTAGCCAAAAACATTCAGTACTTC. Translated, it gives CASSSRDRGQLAKNIQYF.

This clonotype has a count of ten or more. The rearrangement links TRBV4-1 to TRBJ2-3; D unresolved. V was shortened by 1 base and J by 0 bases, with 8 bases between the two germline ends. The germline V gene has CDR1 MGHRA and CDR2 YSYEKL. The CDR3 runs 15 residues. The CDR3 sequence is CASSQGRISTDTQYF. CDR3 bases: TGCGCCAGCAGCCAAGGGAGAATCAGCACAGATACGCAGTATTTT.

The chain recombines TRBV12-3 or TRBV12-4 with TRBJ2-5; 7 bases agree with TRBD1. Germline trimming cut 5 bases from V and 5 bases from J; bases unmatched to any gene: 8. The CDR3 runs 14 residues. CDR3 nucleotide sequence: TGTGCCAGCAGTCTCTTGGACAGGTGGGAGACCCAGTACTTC. Protein sequence: CASSLLDRWETQYF.

The chain recombines TRBV20-1 with TRBJ1-4; no definite D call. The germline V gene has CDR1 DFQATT and CDR2 SNEGSKA (reference sequence). CDR3 length equals 15 residues. V was trimmed by 6 bases and J by 7 bases, leaving 21 bases between them. CDR3 DNA sequence: TGCAGTGCCAGTAGTACCATAAGGGCTACTGAAAAACTGTTTTTT. This translates into CSASSTIRATEKLFF.

The chain employs TRBV6-5 and TRBJ2-3; maybe TRBD1 (6 bases). CDR1 and CDR2 (germline): MNHEY, SVGAGI. V was cut by 7 bases and J by 5 bases, with 13 bases left in between. This CDR3 region has 13 residues. The chain's CDR3 is CASTHQGRDTQYF. For the CDR3, the DNA is TGTGCCAGCACCCATCAGGGGAGAGATACGCAGTATTTT.

The chain links TRBV7-3 to TRBJ1-4; D remains unclear. V lost 2 bases and J 3 bases, leaving 10 bases between the germline ends. This CDR3 region has 15 residues. Germline CDR1 SGHTA, CDR2 FQGTGA. CDR3 amino acids: CASSLFTGPNEKLFF. For the CDR3, the DNA is TGTGCCAGCAGCTTATTCACGGGTCCTAATGAAAAACTGTTTTTT.

This clonotype came up many times. V is TRBV5-1 and J is TRBJ2-7; the match to TRBD2 covers 7 bases. The J segment lost 7 bases and the V segment lost 2 bases, leaving 12 bases of the junction unmatched. The V gene's germline CDR1 is SGHRS and CDR2 YFSETQ. The CDR3 is made up of 15 amino acids. The CDR3 region is CASSLSAGASGEQYF. CDR3 coding DNA: TGCGCCAGCAGCTTATCGGCGGGAGCTTCGGGTGAGCAGTACTTC.

This clonotype was seen many times. The chain employs TRBV5-1 and TRBJ2-7; 7 positions match TRBD1. This CDR3 comprises 15 residues. CDR1 SGHRS and CDR2 YFSETQ come from the germline V gene. Trimming removed 5 bases from V and 1 base from J; junction bases left unmatched: 9. The CDR3 coding sequence is TGCGCCAGCAGAACCGGGACAGTCCCTTCCTACGAGCAGTACTTC. Translating gives CASRTGTVPSYEQYF. Full variable domain (remainder filled in from reference TRBV5-1 and TRBJ2-7): KAGVTQTPRYLIKTRGQQVTLSCSPISGHRSVSWYQQTPGQGLQFLFEYFSETQRNKGNFPGRFSGRQFSNSRSEMNVSTLELGDSALYLCASRTGTVPSYEQYFGPGTRLTVT.

In this sample, this clonotype turned up once. The V call is TRBV5-1, the J call TRBJ2-3; D gene unclear. Trimming stripped 5 bases from V and 11 bases from J, with 18 bases between. The CDR3 consists of 13 residues. From germline, CDR1 is SGHRS and CDR2 YFSETQ. In nucleotides, the CDR3 is TGCGCCAGCAGGAGTGAGTCCTACAATGAGCAGTATTTT. Translating it yields CASRSESYNEQYF. Full variable domain (remainder filled in from reference TRBV5-1 and TRBJ2-3): KAGVTQTPRYLIKTRGQQVTLSCSPISGHRSVSWYQQTPGQGLQFLFEYFSETQRNKGNFPGRFSGRQFSNSRSEMNVSTLELGDSALYLCASRSESYNEQYFGPGTRLTVL.